This T cell receptor (beta chain) was obtained from a study of blood T cell repertoires in COVID-19. Study background: Sources were T cells, B-cell-depleted T cells, or PBMCs; the material itself was cDNA or gDNA.

The assay was immunoSEQ multiplex PCR, and TCRdb's table has in-frame clones only and misses some. The table lists 210,000 or so clones, approximately 84% of them singletons, with roughly 2% in the top ten. The CDR3 totals 17 residues. Germline V gene sequence: CDR1 SGDLS, CDR2 YYNGEE. J gave up 3 bases and V 0 bases, and 10 bases lay outside the gene matches. The material sequenced was peripheral blood. The source of this sequence is a man aged 40-49 years with active or convalescent COVID-19. The V and J genes are TRBV9 and TRBJ1-2, with TRBD1 identical over 8 bases. CDR3 residues: CASSVGSRDRLDYGYTF. In DNA, the CDR3 is TGTGCCAGCAGCGTAGGGAGCCGGGACAGGCTTGACTATGGCTACACCTTC.